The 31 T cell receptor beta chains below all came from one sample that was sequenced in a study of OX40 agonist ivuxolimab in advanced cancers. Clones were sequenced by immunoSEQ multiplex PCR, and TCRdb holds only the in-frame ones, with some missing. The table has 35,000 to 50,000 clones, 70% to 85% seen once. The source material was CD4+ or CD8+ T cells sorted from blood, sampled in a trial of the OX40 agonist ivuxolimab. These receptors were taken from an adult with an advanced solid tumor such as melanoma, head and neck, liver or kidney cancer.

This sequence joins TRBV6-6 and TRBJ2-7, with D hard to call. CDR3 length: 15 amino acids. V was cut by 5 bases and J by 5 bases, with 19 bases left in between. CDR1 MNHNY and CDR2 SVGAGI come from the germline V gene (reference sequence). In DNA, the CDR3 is TGTGCCAGCAGTCCGAGTGGGTTCTTGGGAAACGAGCAGTACTTC. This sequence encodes CASSPSGFLGNEQYF.

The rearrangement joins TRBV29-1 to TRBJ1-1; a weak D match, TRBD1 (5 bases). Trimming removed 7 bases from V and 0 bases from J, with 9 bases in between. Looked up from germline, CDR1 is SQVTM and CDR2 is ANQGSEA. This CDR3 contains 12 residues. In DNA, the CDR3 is TGCAGCGGCTCAGGGTTGAACACTGAAGCTTTCTTT. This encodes CSGSGLNTEAFF.

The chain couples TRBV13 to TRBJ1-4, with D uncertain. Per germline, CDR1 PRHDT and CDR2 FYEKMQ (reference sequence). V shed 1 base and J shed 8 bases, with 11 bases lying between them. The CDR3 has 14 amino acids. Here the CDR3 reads CASSLAPAREKLFF. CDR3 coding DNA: TGTGCCAGCAGCTTAGCTCCTGCGAGGGAAAAACTGTTTTTT.

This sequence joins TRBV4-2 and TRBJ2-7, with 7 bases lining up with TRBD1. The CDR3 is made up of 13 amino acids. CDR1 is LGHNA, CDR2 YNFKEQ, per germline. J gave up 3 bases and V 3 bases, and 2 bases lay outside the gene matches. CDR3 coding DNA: TGTGCCAGCAGCCACGGGACAGTCTACGAGCAGTACTTC. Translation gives CASSHGTVYEQYF.

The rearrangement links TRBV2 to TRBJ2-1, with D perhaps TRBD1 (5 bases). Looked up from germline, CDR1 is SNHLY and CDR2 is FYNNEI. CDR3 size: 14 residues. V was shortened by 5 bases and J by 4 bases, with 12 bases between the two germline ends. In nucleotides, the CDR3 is TGTGCCAGCAGTTCGGTCAGGGCGTACAATGAGCAGTTCTTC. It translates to CASSSVRAYNEQFF.

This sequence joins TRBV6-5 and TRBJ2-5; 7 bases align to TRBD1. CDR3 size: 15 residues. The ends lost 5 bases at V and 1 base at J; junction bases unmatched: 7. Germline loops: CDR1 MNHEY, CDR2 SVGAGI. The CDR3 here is CASSHQTGTQETQYF. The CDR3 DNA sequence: TGTGCCAGCAGTCACCAGACAGGGACCCAAGAGACCCAGTACTTC.

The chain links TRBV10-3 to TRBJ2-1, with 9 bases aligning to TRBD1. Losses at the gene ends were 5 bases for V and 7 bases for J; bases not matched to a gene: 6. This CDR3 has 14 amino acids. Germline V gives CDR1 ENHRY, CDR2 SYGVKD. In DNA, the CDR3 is TGTGCCATCAGTTCCCGGACAGGGGAGAATGAGCAGTTCTTC. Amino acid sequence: CAISSRTGENEQFF.

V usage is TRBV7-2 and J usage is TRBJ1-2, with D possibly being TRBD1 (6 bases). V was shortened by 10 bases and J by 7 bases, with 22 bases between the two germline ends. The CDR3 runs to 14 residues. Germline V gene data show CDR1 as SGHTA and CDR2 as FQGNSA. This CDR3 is CATPRPRGNVGYTF. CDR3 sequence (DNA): TGTGCCACCCCGCGCCCCAGGGGAAATGTTGGCTACACCTTC.

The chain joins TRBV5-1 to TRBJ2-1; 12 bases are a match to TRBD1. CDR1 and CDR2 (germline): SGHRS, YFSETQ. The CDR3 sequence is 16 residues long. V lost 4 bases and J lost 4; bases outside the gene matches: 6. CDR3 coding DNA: TGCGCCAGCAGCGCCGGGACAGGGGGCGCATACAATGAGCAGTTCTTC. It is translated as CASSAGTGGAYNEQFF. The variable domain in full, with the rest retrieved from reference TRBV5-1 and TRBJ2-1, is KAGVTQTPRYLIKTRGQQVTLSCSPISGHRSVSWYQQTPGQGLQFLFEYFSETQRNKGNFPGRFSGRQFSNSRSEMNVSTLELGDSALYLCASSAGTGGAYNEQFFGPGTRLTVL.

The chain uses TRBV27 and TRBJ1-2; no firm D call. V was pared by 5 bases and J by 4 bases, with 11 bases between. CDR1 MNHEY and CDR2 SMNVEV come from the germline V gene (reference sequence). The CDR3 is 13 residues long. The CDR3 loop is CASSPRGVYGYTF. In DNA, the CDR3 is TGTGCCAGCAGTCCCCGCGGGGTCTATGGCTACACCTTC.

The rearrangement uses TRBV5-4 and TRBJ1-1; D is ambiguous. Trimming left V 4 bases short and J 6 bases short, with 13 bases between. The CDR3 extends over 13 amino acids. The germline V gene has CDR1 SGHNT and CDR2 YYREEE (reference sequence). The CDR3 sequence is CASSVDTWAEAFF. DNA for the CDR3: TGTGCCAGCAGCGTAGACACCTGGGCTGAAGCTTTCTTT.

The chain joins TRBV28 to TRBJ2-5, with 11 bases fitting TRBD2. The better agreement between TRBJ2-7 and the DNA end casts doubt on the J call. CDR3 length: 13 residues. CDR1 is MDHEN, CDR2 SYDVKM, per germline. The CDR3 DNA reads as TGTGCCAGCAGAACTAGCGGGAGTTACGAGCAGTACTTC. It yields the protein CASRTSGSYEQYF.

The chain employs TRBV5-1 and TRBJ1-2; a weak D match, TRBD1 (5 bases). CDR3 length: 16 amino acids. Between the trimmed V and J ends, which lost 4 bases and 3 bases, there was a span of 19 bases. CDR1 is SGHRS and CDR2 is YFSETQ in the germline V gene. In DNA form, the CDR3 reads TGCGCCAGCAGCCCGGGGGACGCCGCCACCCACTATGGCTACACCTTC. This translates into CASSPGDAATHYGYTF.

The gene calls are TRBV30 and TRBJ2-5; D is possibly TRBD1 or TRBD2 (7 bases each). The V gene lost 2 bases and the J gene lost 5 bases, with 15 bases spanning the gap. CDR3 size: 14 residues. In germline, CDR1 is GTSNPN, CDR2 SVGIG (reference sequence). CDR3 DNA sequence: TGTGCCTGGAGTCGGTCCCAGGGGGGGGAGACCCAGTACTTC. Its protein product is CAWSRSQGGETQYF.

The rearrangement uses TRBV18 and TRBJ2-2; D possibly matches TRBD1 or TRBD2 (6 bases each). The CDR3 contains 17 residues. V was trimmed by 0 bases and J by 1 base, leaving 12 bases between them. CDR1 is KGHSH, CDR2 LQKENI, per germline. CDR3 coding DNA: TGTGCCAGCTCACCACCCGGAGGGGGAAAGAACACCGGGGAGCTGTTTTTT. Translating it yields CASSPPGGGKNTGELFF.

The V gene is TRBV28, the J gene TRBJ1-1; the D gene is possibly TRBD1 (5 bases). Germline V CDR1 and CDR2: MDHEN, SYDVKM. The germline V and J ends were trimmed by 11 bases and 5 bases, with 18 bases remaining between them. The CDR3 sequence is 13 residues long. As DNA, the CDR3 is TGTGCCTCCCGGGGCCTGGCGACGACTGAAGCTTTCTTT. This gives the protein CASRGLATTEAFF.

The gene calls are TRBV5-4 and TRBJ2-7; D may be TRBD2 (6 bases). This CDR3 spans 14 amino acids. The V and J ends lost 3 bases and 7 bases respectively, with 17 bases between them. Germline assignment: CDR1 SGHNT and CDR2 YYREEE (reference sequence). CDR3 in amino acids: CASSSGDSPGEQYF. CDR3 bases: TGTGCCAGCAGCTCCGGGGACTCACCGGGGGAGCAGTACTTC.

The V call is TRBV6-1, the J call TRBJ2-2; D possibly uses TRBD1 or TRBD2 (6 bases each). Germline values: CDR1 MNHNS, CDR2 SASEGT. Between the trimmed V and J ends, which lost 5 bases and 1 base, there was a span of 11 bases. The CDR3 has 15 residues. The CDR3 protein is CASSPRGVNTGELFF. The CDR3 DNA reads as TGTGCCAGCAGTCCAAGGGGGGTGAACACCGGGGAGCTGTTTTTT.

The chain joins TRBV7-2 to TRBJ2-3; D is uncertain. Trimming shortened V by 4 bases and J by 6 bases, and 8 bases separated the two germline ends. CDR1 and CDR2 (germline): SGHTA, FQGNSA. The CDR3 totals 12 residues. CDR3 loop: CASSSQLDTQYF. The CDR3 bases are TGTGCCAGCAGCTCACAACTGGATACGCAGTATTTT.

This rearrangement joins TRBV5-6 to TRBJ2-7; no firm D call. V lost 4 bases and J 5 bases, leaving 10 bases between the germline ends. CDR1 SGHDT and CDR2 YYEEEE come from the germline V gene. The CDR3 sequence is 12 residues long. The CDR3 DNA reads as TGTGCCAGCAGCCCTTTTCCCCACGAGCAGTACTTC. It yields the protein CASSPFPHEQYF. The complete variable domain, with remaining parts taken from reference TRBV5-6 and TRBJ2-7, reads DAGVTQSPTHLIKTRGQQVTLRCSPKSGHDTVSWYQQALGQGPQFIFQYYEEEERQRGNFPDRFSGHQFPNYSSELNVNALLLGDSALYLCASSPFPHEQYFGPGTRLTVT.

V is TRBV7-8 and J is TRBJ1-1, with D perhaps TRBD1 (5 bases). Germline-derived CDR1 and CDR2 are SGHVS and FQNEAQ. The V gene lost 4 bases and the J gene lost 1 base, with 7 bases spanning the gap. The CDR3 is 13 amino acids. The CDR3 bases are TGTGCCAGCAGCTCTGACAGGAACACTGAAGCTTTCTTT. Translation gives CASSSDRNTEAFF.

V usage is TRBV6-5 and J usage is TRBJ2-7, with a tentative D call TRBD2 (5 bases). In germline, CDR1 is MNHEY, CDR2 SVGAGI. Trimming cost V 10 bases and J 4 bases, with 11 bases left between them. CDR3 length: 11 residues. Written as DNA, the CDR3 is TGTGCCACCGGGAAATCATACGAGCAGTACTTC. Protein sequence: CATGKSYEQYF.

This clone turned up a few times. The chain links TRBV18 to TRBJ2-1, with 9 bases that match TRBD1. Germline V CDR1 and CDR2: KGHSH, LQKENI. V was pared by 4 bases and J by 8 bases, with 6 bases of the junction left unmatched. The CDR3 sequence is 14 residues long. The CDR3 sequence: CASSHRDRAYEQFF. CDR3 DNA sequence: TGTGCCAGCTCACACCGGGACAGGGCCTATGAGCAGTTCTTC.

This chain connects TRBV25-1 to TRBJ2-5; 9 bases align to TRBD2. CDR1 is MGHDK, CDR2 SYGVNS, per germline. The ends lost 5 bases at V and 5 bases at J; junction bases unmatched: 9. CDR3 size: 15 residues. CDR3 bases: TGTGCCAGCAGTAACGCGAGGCGGGGGGGTGAGACCCAGTACTTC. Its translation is CASSNARRGGETQYF.

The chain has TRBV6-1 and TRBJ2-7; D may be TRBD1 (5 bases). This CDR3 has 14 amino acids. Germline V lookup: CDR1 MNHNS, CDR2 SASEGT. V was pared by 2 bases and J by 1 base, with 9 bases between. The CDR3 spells CASSELGQSYEQYF. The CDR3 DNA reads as TGTGCCAGCAGTGAATTGGGGCAGTCCTACGAGCAGTACTTC.

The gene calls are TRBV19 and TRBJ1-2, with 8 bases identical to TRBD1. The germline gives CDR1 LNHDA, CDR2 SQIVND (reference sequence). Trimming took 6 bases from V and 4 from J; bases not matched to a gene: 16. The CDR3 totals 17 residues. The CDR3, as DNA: TGTGCCAGTAGGGGAAACGGACAGGGAGGAGTAAGCTATGGCTACACCTTC. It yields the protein CASRGNGQGGVSYGYTF.

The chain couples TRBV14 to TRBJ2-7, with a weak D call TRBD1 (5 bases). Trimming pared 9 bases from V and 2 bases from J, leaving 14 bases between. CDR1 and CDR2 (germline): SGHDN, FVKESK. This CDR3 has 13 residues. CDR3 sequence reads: CASPQGMAYEQYF. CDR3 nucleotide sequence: TGTGCCAGTCCCCAGGGAATGGCCTACGAGCAGTACTTC.

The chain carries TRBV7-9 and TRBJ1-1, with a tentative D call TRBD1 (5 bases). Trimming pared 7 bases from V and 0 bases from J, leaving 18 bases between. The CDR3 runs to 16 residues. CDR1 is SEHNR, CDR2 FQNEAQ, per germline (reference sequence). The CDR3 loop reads CASTPPGGSMNTEAFF. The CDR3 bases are TGTGCCAGCACCCCCCCCGGGGGGTCGATGAACACTGAAGCTTTCTTT.

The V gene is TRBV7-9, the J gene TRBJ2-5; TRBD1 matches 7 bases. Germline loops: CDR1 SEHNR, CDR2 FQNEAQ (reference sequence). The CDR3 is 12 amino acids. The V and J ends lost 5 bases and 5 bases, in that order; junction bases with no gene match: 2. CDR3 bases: TGTGCCAGCAGCCTACAGGGGGAGACCCAGTACTTC. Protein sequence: CASSLQGETQYF. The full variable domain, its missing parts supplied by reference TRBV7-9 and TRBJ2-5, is DTGVSQNPRHKITKRGQNVTFRCDPISEHNRLYWYRQTLGQGPEFLTYFQNEAQLEKSRLLSDRFSAERPKGSFSTLEIQRTEQGDSAMYLCASSLQGETQYFGPGTRLLVL.

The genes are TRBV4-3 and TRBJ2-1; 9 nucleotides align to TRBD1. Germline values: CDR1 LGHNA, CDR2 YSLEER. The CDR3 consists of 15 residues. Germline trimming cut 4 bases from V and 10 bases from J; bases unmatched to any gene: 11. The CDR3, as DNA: TGCGCCAGCAGCCGCGACCGGGACAGGGTTTGGGAGCAGTTCTTC. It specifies CASSRDRDRVWEQFF.

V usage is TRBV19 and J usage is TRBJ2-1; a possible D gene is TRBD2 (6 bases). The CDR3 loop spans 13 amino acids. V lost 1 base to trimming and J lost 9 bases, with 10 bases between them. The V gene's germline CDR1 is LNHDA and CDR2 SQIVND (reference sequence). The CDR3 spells CASSIAGAVEQFF. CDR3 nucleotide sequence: TGTGCCAGTAGTATAGCGGGAGCGGTTGAGCAGTTCTTC.